This TCR beta chain is drawn from a study of blood T cell repertoires in COVID-19. This clone was counted once. Assay: immunoSEQ multiplex PCR; the TCRdb copy retains only in-frame clones and omits some. The profile shows roughly 200,000 clones, 65% to 90% of them singletons. This CDR3 spans 13 amino acids. The V end lost 10 bases, the J end lost 2 bases, and 14 bases lay between the germline ends. The germline CDR1 and CDR2 sequences are LNHDA and SQIVND (reference sequence). The sample taken for sequencing was PBMCs or T cells enriched from blood (not recorded which). The clonotype was recovered from a woman aged 25-40 years who had been exposed to COVID-19. This chain links TRBV19 with TRBJ1-1; the D gene is possibly TRBD1 (6 bases). The chain's CDR3 is CATLIQGNTEAFF. The CDR3 DNA sequence: TGTGCCACTCTCATACAGGGTAACACTGAAGCTTTCTTT.